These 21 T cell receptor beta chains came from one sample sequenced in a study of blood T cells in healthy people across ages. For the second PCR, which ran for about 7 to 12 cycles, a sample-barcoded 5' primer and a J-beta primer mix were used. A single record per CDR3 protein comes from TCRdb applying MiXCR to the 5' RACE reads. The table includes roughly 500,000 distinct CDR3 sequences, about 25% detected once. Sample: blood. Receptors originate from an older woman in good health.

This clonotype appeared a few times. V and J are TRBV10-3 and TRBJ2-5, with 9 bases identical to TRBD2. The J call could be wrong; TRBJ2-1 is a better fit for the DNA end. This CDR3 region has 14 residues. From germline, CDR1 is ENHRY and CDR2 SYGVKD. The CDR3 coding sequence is TGTGCCATCAGTCAGACTAGCGGTTTGAATGAGCAGTTCTTC. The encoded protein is CAISQTSGLNEQFF.

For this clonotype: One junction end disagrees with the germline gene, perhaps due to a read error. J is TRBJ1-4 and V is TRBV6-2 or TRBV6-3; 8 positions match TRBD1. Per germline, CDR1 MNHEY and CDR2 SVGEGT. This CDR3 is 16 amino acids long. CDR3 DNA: TGTGCCAGCAGCGAGGACAGGGTTCGGACTAATGAAGAACTGTTTTTT. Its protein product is CASSEDRVRTNEELFF.

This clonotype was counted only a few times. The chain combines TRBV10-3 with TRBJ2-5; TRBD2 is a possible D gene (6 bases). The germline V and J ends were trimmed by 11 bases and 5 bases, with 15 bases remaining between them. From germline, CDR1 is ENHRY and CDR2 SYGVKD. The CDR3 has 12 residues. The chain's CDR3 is CASAGTHETQYF. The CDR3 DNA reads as TGTGCCTCGGCCGGGACTCATGAGACCCAGTACTTC.

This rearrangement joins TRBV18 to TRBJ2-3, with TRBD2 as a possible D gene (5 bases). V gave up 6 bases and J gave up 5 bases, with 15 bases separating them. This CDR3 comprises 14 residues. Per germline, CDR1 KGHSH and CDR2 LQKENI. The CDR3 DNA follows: TGTGCCAGCTCCCCGGACTCCGTTCAAGATACGCAGTATTTT. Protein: CASSPDSVQDTQYF.

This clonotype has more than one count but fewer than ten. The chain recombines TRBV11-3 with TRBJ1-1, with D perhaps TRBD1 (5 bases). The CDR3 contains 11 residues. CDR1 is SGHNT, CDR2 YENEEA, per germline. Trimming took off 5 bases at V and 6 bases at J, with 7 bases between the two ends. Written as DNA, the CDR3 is TGTGCCAGCAGCCCAGGGCCTGAAGCTTTCTTT. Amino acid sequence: CASSPGPEAFF.

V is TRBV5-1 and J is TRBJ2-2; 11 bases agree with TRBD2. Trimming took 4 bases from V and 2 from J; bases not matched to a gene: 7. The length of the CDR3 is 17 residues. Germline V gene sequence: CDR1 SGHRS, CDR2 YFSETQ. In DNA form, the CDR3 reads TGCGCCAGCAGCCCGACGGGACTAGCGGTAAACACCGGGGAGCTGTTTTTT. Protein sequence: CASSPTGLAVNTGELFF.

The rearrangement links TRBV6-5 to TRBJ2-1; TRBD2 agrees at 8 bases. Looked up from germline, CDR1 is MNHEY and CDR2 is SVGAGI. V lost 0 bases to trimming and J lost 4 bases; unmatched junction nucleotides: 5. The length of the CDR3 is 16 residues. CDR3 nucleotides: TGTGCCAGCAGTTACTCGTGGAGCGGGGGTTACAATGAGCAGTTCTTC. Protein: CASSYSWSGGYNEQFF.

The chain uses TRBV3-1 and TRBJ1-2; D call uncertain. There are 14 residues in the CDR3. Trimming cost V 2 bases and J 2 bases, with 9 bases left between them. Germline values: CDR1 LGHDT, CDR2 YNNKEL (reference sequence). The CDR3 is CASSQWEANYGYTF. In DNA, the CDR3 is TGTGCCAGCAGCCAATGGGAAGCGAACTATGGCTACACCTTC.

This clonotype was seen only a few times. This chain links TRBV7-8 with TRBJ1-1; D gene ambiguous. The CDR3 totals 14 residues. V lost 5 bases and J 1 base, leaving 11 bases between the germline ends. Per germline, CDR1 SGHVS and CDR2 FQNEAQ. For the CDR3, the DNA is TGTGCCAGCAGCCCTAGACTTTCGAACACTGAAGCTTTCTTT. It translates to CASSPRLSNTEAFF.

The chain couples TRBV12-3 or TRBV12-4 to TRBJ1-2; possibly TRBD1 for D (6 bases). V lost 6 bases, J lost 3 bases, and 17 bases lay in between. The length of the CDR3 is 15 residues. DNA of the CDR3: TGTGCCAGCAGCTCAGGGGAAGTTACTTACTATGGCTACACCTTC. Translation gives CASSSGEVTYYGYTF.

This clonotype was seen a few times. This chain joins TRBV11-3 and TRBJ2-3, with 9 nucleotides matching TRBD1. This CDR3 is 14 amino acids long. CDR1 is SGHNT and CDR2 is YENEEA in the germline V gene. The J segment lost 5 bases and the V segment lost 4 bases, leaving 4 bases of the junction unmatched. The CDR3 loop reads CASSSTGGKDTQYF. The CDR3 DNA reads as TGTGCCAGCAGCTCGACAGGGGGTAAAGATACGCAGTATTTT.

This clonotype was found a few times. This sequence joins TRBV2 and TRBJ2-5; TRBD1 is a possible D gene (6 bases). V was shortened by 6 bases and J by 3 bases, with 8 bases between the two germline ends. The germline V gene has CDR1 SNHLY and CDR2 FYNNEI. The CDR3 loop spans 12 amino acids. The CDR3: CASRNREETQYF. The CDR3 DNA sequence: TGTGCCAGCAGGAACAGGGAAGAGACCCAGTACTTC. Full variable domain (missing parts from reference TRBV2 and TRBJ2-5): EPEVTQTPSHQVTQMGQEVILRCVPISNHLYFYWYRQILGQKVEFLVSFYNNEISEKSEIFDDQFSVERPDGSNFTLKIRSTKLEDSAMYFCASRNREETQYFGPGTRLLVL.

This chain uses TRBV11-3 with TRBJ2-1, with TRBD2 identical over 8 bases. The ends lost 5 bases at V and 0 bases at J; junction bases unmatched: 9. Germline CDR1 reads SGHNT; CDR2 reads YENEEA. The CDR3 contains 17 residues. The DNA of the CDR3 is TGTGCCAGCAGCCTCGACGGGGGGGAAAGCTCCTACAATGAGCAGTTCTTC. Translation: CASSLDGGESSYNEQFF. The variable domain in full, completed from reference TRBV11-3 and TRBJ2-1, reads EAGVVQSPRYKIIEKKQPVAFWCNPISGHNTLYWYLQNLGQGPELLIRYENEEAVDDSQLPKDRFSAERLKGVDSTLKIQPAELGDSAVYLCASSLDGGESSYNEQFFGPGTRLTVL.

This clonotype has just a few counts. For the CDR3, the DNA is TGTGCCAGCAGCTCCTGGGACAATTCACCCCTCCACTTT. Translating it yields CASSSWDNSPLHF. The rearrangement uses TRBV11-3 and TRBJ1-6, with a tentative D call TRBD1 (5 bases). Per germline, CDR1 SGHNT and CDR2 YENEEA. This CDR3 has 13 residues. The V gene lost 4 bases and the J gene lost 7 bases, with 8 bases spanning the gap.

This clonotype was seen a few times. The CDR3 is CACPSPMWDTGELFF. In nucleotides, the CDR3 is TGTGCCTGCCCAAGTCCCATGTGGGACACCGGGGAGCTGTTTTTT. This chain connects TRBV30 to TRBJ2-2; no definite D call. This CDR3 has 15 amino acids. V was trimmed by 6 bases and J by 3 bases, leaving 17 bases between them. CDR1 and CDR2 (germline): GTSNPN, SVGIG (reference sequence).

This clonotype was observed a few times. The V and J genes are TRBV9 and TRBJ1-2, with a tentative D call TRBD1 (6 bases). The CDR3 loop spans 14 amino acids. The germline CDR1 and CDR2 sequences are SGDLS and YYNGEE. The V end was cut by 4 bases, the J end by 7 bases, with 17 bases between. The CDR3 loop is CASSSKGGQSGYTF. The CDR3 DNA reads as TGTGCCAGCAGCTCCAAGGGGGGGCAGAGTGGCTACACCTTC. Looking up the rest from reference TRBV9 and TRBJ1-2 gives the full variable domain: DSGVTQTPKHLITATGQRVTLRCSPRSGDLSVYWYQQSLDQGLQFLIQYYNGEERAKGNILERFSAQQFPDLHSELNLSSLELGDSALYFCASSSKGGQSGYTFGSGTRLTVV.

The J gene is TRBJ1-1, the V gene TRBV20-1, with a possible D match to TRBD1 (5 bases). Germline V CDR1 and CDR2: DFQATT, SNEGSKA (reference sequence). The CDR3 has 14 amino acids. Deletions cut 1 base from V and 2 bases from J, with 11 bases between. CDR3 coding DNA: TGCAGTGCTAGAGTATGGGGCGCCAACACTGAAGCTTTCTTT. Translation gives CSARVWGANTEAFF.

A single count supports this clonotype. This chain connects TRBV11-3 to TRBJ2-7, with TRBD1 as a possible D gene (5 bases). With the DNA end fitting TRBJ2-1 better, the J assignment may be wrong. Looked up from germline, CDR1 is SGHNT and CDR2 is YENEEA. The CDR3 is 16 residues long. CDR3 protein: CASSLIGPGTYNEQFF. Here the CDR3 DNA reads TGTGCCAGCAGCTTAATAGGCCCAGGGACCTACAATGAGCAGTTCTTC.

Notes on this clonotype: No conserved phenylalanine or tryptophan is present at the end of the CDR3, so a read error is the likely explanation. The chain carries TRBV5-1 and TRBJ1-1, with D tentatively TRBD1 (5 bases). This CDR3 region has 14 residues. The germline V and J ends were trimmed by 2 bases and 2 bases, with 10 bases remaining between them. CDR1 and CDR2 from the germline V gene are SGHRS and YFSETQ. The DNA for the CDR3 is TGCGCCAGCAGCTTTACTCAGGGTAACACTGAAGCTTTCCTT. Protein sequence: CASSFTQGNTEAFL.

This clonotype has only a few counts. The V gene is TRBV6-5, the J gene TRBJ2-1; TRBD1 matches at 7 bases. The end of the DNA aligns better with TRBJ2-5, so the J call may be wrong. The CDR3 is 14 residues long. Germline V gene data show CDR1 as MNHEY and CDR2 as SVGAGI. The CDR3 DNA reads TGTGCCAGCAGTTCACCCGGGACAGAAGAGACCCAGTACTTC. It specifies CASSSPGTEETQYF.

The chain's CDR3 is CASRHTGYNEQFF. CDR3 bases: TGTGCCAGCAGACACACAGGGTACAATGAGCAGTTCTTC. This sequence joins TRBV11-2 and TRBJ2-5, with D perhaps TRBD1 (6 bases). The DNA end is a closer match to TRBJ2-1, so the J assignment may be wrong. The CDR3 length is 13 residues. Germline V CDR1 and CDR2: SGHAT, FQNNGV.